The rows below give T cell receptor beta chains drawn from one sample of a study of naive and memory T cell subsets. TCRdb independently ran MiXCR on the UMI-ligation and nested PCR reads; one entry per CDR3 protein. The data show roughly 100,000 distinct CDR3 sequences, more than 12% seen once. Sequenced: naive CD8+ T cells from blood. These receptors were collected from a human donor in good health. CDR3s leave out the opening cysteine and the closing phenylalanine or tryptophan.

v_gene: TRBV21-1
len: 12
CDR3aa: ASSKVRGAHEQY

v_gene: TRBV29-1
len: 11
CDR3aa: SVENQDTGELF

v_gene: TRBV12-3/TRBV12-4
len: 11
CDR3aa: ASTHSAGEPQH

v_gene: TRBV7-9
len: 14
CDR3aa: ASSRSSIGIGQPQH

v_gene: TRBV5-1
len: 10
CDR3aa: ASSLLGPEQF

v_gene: TRBV7-6
len: 11
CDR3aa: ASSLRGWNEQY

v_gene: TRBV7-9
len: 12
CDR3aa: ASSVGGFTDTQY

v_gene: TRBV7-9
len: 12
CDR3aa: ASSLTVGPNEQF

v_gene: TRBV24-1
len: 12
CDR3aa: ATSERNPVNTQY

v_gene: TRBV12-3/TRBV12-4
len: 14
CDR3aa: ASSLLWDLRNEKLF

v_gene: TRBV27
len: 12
CDR3aa: ASSPPGRVTEAF

v_gene: TRBV9
len: 13
CDR3aa: ASSVEGRRSDTQY

v_gene: TRBV6-1
len: 16
CDR3aa: ASSQYHHGQGESFTQY

v_gene: TRBV12-3/TRBV12-4
len: 11
CDR3aa: ASSLPPADTQY

v_gene: TRBV6-6
len: 13
CDR3aa: ASSYSGPQKGGYT